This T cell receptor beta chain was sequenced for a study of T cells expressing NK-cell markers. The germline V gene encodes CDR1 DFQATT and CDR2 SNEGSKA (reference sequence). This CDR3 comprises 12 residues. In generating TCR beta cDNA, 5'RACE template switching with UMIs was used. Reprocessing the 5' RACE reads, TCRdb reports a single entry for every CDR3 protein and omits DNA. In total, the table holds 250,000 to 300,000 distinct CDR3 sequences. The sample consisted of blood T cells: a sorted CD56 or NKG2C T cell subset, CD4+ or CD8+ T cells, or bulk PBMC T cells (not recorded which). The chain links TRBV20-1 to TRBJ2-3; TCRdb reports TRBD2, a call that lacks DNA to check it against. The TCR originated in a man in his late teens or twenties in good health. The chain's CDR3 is CSGSGRSGTQYF.